The entry below describes one T cell receptor beta chain. The antigen remains unidentified. The data originate from a study of cytomegalovirus exposure and HLA in healthy donors. PCR used 60 Vbeta primers and 13 Jbeta primers. Measured with immunoSEQ multiplex PCR; TCRdb has only the in-frame clones, and not every one. The data show 150,000 to 200,000 clones, approximately 79% seen once. The CDR3 runs to 16 residues. V trimming: 0 bases; J trimming: 0 bases; junction bases outside the gene matches: 1. Germline V gene lookup returns CDR1 MNHEY and CDR2 SVGAGI. The study's findings and limits: Later, an analysis found that common viral pathogens appeared to be linked with several of the most significant clusters. Trimming of TCR beta V- and J-genes showed a link, identified in a later analysis, to a missense DCLRE1C variant.

The origin of this receptor is a man aged 35-49 years in good health and CMV-seropositive. The chain joins TRBV6-5 to TRBJ1-1; 10 positions agree with TRBD1. Sample: PBMCs. The CDR3 region has the DNA TGTGCCAGCAGTTACTCTGACAGGGGGCTGAACACTGAAGCTTTCTTT. This gives the protein CASSYSDRGLNTEAFF.